These 18 T cell receptor beta chains originate from one sample sequenced in a study of T cells after yellow fever vaccination. TCRdb re-derived calls from the 5' RACE reads in MiXCR, one entry per CDR3 protein. The repertoire includes about 360,000 distinct CDR3 sequences, 6.2% of them detected once, and about 15% sits in the top ten. Sample: PBMCs, taken 5 days after the yellow fever booster vaccination. The receptors were gathered from a man aged 25-45 years who received the YFV17D yellow fever vaccine.

Of note for this clonotype: A much larger clonotype is one base distant, so this may be a read error. The rearrangement links TRBV20-1 to TRBJ2-7; TRBD2 agrees at 7 bases. Germline V gene lookup returns CDR1 DFQATT and CDR2 SNEGSKA (reference sequence). The CDR3 is made up of 14 amino acids. The CDR3 DNA is TGCAGTGCTAAGCTCGGGGGGAACTCCTACGAGCCGTACTTC. Translating it yields CSAKLGGNSYEPYF.

V is TRBV3-1 and J is TRBJ2-5; 9 bases align to TRBD1. CDR1 is LGHDT, CDR2 YNNKEL, per germline (reference sequence). CDR3 length: 14 amino acids. V shed 3 bases, J shed 4 bases, and the junction held 3 bases outside the gene matches. The CDR3 here is CASSHGTGPETQYF. The CDR3 nucleotides read TGTGCCAGCAGCCACGGGACAGGGCCAGAGACCCAGTACTTC.

This clonotype has a handful of counts. This chain uses TRBV7-3 with TRBJ2-1; D might be TRBD1 (5 bases). The ends were cut back, 3 bases at V and 9 bases at J, with 12 bases in the middle. The CDR3 extends over 13 amino acids. CDR1 is SGHTA and CDR2 is FQGTGA in the germline V gene. This chain's CDR3 is CASSFGSGFEQFF. For the CDR3, the DNA is TGTGCCAGCAGCTTTGGTTCAGGGTTTGAGCAGTTCTTC.

The rearrangement uses TRBV7-8 and TRBJ2-7, with 13 bases aligning to TRBD2. After removal of 1 base from V and 6 bases from J, the junction contained 6 bases not matched to a gene. CDR1 and CDR2 (germline): SGHVS, FQNEAQ. The CDR3 totals 16 residues. CDR3 bases: TGTGCCAGCAGCTTAGGACTAAGACTAGCGGGAGGCGAGCAGTACTTC. Residues: CASSLGLRLAGGEQYF.

This clonotype was seen only a few times. This chain uses TRBV12-3 or TRBV12-4 with TRBJ2-5, with D perhaps TRBD2 (6 bases). This CDR3 has 15 residues. V was clipped by 3 bases and J by 5 bases, with 16 bases between them. The DNA of the CDR3 is TGTGCCAGCAGTTTTGTGGCGGGGAGAGGGGAGACCCAGTACTTC. This sequence encodes CASSFVAGRGETQYF.

This clonotype was recorded many times. The gene calls are TRBV3-1 and TRBJ2-1; D is possibly TRBD1 or TRBD2 (6 bases each). From germline, CDR1 is LGHDT and CDR2 YNNKEL (reference sequence). Trimming shortened V by 6 bases and J by 12 bases, and 21 bases separated the two germline ends. This CDR3 has 14 residues. As DNA, the CDR3 is TGTGCCAGCAGATACGGGGGCGAGAGAGAGGCGCAGTTCTTC. Encoded protein: CASRYGGEREAQFF.

This sequence joins TRBV7-8 and TRBJ2-7; D unresolved. The CDR3 sequence is 14 residues long. Germline CDR1 and CDR2: SGHVS and FQNEAQ. Trimming removed 3 bases from V and 5 bases from J, with 14 bases in between. CDR3 residues: CASSFQLSSDEQYF. CDR3 DNA sequence: TGTGCCAGCAGCTTTCAGCTATCTTCGGACGAGCAGTACTTC.

There are a few counts of this clonotype. This chain connects TRBV19 to TRBJ1-5; D unclear. CDR1 and CDR2 (germline): LNHDA, SQIVND (reference sequence). The CDR3 loop spans 15 amino acids. Trimming shortened V by 3 bases and J by 4 bases, and 13 bases separated the two germline ends. The CDR3 DNA is TGTGCCAGTAGTATTGTGGACGGAAAAAATCAGCCCCAGCATTTT. Translation: CASSIVDGKNQPQHF.

This clonotype was picked up many times. The chain couples TRBV27 to TRBJ2-7, with TRBD1 matching 7 bases. This CDR3 is 16 amino acids long. The V gene's germline CDR1 is MNHEY and CDR2 SMNVEV (reference sequence). V lost 2 bases and J lost 3; bases outside the gene matches: 10. The DNA of the CDR3 is TGTGCCAGCAGTTTAAAAGGGGGCCCTTGGATCTACGAGCAGTACTTC. It encodes CASSLKGGPWIYEQYF.

This clonotype was recorded a few times. The V call is TRBV5-1, the J call TRBJ2-3, with 7 bases that match TRBD2. CDR1 and CDR2 (germline): SGHRS, YFSETQ. The CDR3 spans 16 residues. Losses at the gene ends were 2 bases for V and 2 bases for J; bases not matched to a gene: 8. The CDR3 region is CASSFRAGSSTDTQYF. The CDR3 DNA follows: TGCGCCAGCAGCTTTCGAGCGGGAAGTTCCACAGATACGCAGTATTTT.

The genes are TRBV30 and TRBJ2-7, with D tentatively TRBD1 (6 bases). The CDR3 loop spans 15 amino acids. Germline CDR1 reads GTSNPN; CDR2 reads SVGIG (reference sequence). Deletions cut 0 bases from V and 4 bases from J, with 16 bases between. The CDR3 sequence is CAWSVGGSGVYEQYF. The CDR3 DNA is TGTGCCTGGAGTGTCGGCGGTTCAGGGGTATACGAGCAGTACTTC.

This clonotype was found a few times. The rearrangement links TRBV11-2 to TRBJ2-5, with a possible D match to TRBD1 (5 bases). Germline values: CDR1 SGHAT, CDR2 FQNNGV. Deletions cut 7 bases from V and 4 bases from J, with 28 bases between. This CDR3 has 18 residues. The CDR3 sequence is CASTITPPPGLCRETQYF. The CDR3 region has the DNA TGTGCCAGCACCATCACACCCCCCCCAGGGCTTTGCAGAGAGACCCAGTACTTC.

This clonotype was detected many times. J is TRBJ1-6 and V is TRBV7-2; 7 nucleotides align to TRBD1. Germline V gene data show CDR1 as SGHTA and CDR2 as FQGNSA. The CDR3 sequence is 13 residues long. V was clipped by 5 bases and J by 6 bases; unmatched bases: 1. The CDR3 protein is CASSGTANSPLHF. CDR3 nucleotide sequence: TGTGCCAGCAGCGGGACAGCTAATTCACCCCTCCACTTT. The complete variable domain, with remaining parts taken from reference TRBV7-2 and TRBJ1-6, reads GAGVSQSPSNKVTEKGKDVELRCDPISGHTALYWYRQSLGQGLEFLIYFQGNSAPDKSGLPSDRFSAERTGGSVSTLTIQRTQQEDSAVYLCASSGTANSPLHFGNGTRLTVT.

As regards this clonotype: Mismatch with germline at one junction end may stem from a read error. This rearrangement joins TRBV19 to TRBJ2-2; D unclear. Looked up from germline, CDR1 is LNHDA and CDR2 is SQIVND (reference sequence). This CDR3 comprises 13 residues. CDR3 sequence (DNA): TGTACCAGTAGGCCCACAAACACCGGGGAGCTGTTTTTT. This codes for CTSRPTNTGELFF.

This clonotype has only a few counts. For the CDR3, the DNA is TGTGCCAGCAGTTACCCCCGGTACAATGAGCAGTTCTTC. Its protein product is CASSYPRYNEQFF. This sequence joins TRBV6-2 or TRBV6-3 and TRBJ2-1, with no clear D. The CDR3 is 13 amino acids. The germline V gene encodes CDR1 MNHEY and CDR2 SVGEGT. V was clipped by 2 bases and J by 4 bases, with 6 bases between them.

This clonotype was observed many times. V gene TRBV15 combines with J gene TRBJ1-1; TRBD1 might be the D (6 bases). The CDR3 runs 15 residues. CDR1 and CDR2 (germline): LNHNV, YYDKDF (reference sequence). The V end lost 8 bases, the J end lost 1 base, and 17 bases lay between the germline ends. This chain's CDR3 is CATGKDTGKNTEAFF. Written as DNA, the CDR3 is TGTGCCACCGGTAAGGATACAGGGAAGAACACTGAAGCTTTCTTT. Together with reference TRBV15 and TRBJ1-1, the CDR3 gives the full variable domain: DAMVIQNPRYQVTQFGKPVTLSCSQTLNHNVMYWYQQKSSQAPKLLFHYYDKDFNNEADTPDNFQSRRPNTSFCFLDIRSPGLGDTAMYLCATGKDTGKNTEAFFGQGTRLTVV.

This clonotype has a count of ten or more. The J gene is TRBJ2-1, the V gene TRBV7-2; 9 bases align to TRBD1. The CDR3 length is 13 residues. V dropped 6 bases and J dropped 6; count of bases not matched to a gene: 3. The germline CDR1 and CDR2 sequences are SGHTA and FQGNSA. CDR3 coding DNA: TGTGCCAGCAGGAGACAGGGGGGCAATGAGCAGTTCTTC. It encodes CASRRQGGNEQFF.

This clonotype appeared many times. This chain joins TRBV12-3 or TRBV12-4 and TRBJ2-2; 7 bases are a match to TRBD1. The CDR3 loop spans 15 amino acids. V lost 6 bases and J lost 5; bases outside the gene matches: 9. The CDR3 is CASSPGQRGTGELFF. The DNA for the CDR3 is TGTGCCAGCAGCCCGGGACAGCGAGGGACCGGGGAGCTGTTTTTT.